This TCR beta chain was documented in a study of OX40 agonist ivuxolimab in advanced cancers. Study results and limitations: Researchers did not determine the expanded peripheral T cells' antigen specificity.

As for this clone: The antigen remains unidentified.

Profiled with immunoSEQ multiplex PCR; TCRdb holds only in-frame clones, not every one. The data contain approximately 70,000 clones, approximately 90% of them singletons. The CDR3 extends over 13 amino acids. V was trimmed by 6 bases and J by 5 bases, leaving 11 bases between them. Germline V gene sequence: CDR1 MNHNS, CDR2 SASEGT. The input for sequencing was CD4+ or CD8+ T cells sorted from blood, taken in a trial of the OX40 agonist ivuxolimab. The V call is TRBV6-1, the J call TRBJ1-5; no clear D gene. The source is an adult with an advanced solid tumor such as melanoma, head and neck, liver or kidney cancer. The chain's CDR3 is CASRRGADQPQHF. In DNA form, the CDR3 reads TGTGCCAGCAGGCGGGGAGCCGATCAGCCCCAGCATTTT.